This T cell receptor beta chain was sequenced for a study of cytomegalovirus exposure and HLA in healthy donors. Across the whole study: In a previous analysis, 100 million to 140 million unique TCR beta sequences were found from 150 million to 200 million T cells.

This PCR relied on a set of 60 Vbeta primers and 13 Jbeta primers. Assay: immunoSEQ multiplex PCR; the TCRdb copy retains only in-frame clones and omits some. This table has approximately 150,000 clones, 70% to 85% appearing once. Trimming cost V 5 bases and J 0 bases, with 19 bases left between them. Germline V gene lookup returns CDR1 SGHNT and CDR2 YENEEA. CDR3 length: 17 residues. Specimen: PBMCs. The chain couples TRBV11-3 to TRBJ2-5; TRBD1 is a possible D gene (5 bases). The source is a man aged 35 to 55 in good health and CMV-seronegative. Written as DNA, the CDR3 is TGTGCCAGCAGCCCCGGTAGAACAGGATCGTACCAAGAGACCCAGTACTTC. It codes for CASSPGRTGSYQETQYF.